This T cell receptor beta chain was obtained from a study of blood T cell repertoires in COVID-19. The wider study: Material from acute and convalescent COVID-19 was sourced from the United States, Italy and Spain. T cells, B-cell-depleted T cells, or PBMCs supplied cDNA or gDNA.

Trimming left V 1 base short and J 8 bases short, with 14 bases between. CDR3 size: 15 residues. Germline V gene data show CDR1 as MNHNS and CDR2 as SASEGT. Under the authors' procedure: From reference gene primer amplification, estimates of nucleated cell counts were derived. Profiling relied on immunoSEQ multiplex PCR, and the TCRdb table lists in-frame clones only, not all of them. V and J calls and clone size are given by that table; D and trimming were obtained from the DNA. The table shows approximately 120,000 clones, with roughly 74% occurring only once. The receptor comes from a man aged 60-69 years with acute or convalescent COVID-19. V and J are TRBV6-1 and TRBJ1-4, with D unresolved. Material: peripheral blood. DNA for the CDR3: TGTGCCAGCAGTGAAGTCCGGGAAAGCGGAGAAAAACTGTTTTTT. As protein: CASSEVRESGEKLFF.